Below, 7 T cell receptor beta chains from the same sample are listed, as sequenced in a study of patients and donors after allogeneic stem cell transplantation. TCRdb independently ran MiXCR on the RT-PCR reads; one entry per CDR3 protein. This table holds over 65,000 distinct CDR3 sequences, 26% found once. Sequenced input: blood, either unsorted or a sorted T cell fraction (not recorded which). The receptors were gathered from a human donor who was either an allogeneic HSCT recipient or a stem cell or donor lymphocyte infusion donor (not recorded which). It is not recorded whose cells these are; they may come from a transplant donor.

There are a few counts of this clonotype. The CDR3, as DNA: TGTGCCAGCAGCTTGCCGAGGGGGCCGATCTACGAGCAGTACTTC. Translated, it gives CASSLPRGPIYEQYF. The rearrangement uses TRBV5-6 and TRBJ2-7; TRBD1 agrees at 7 bases. Germline trimming cut 1 base from V and 3 bases from J; bases unmatched to any gene: 7. The CDR3 is 15 residues long. Germline lookup yields CDR1 SGHDT and CDR2 YYEEEE.

The chain couples TRBV20-1 to TRBJ1-5, with D possibly TRBD1 on 5 matching bases. The V end lost 1 base, the J end lost 2 bases, and 12 bases lay between the germline ends. Germline CDR1 is DFQATT and CDR2 is SNEGSKA (reference sequence). The CDR3 consists of 15 residues. Here the CDR3 DNA reads TGCAGTGCTAGAGCCGTGACAGTACGCAATCAGCCCCAGCATTTT. This encodes CSARAVTVRNQPQHF.

V gene TRBV7-3 combines with J gene TRBJ2-5; 10 bases fit TRBD1. Germline-derived CDR1 and CDR2 are SGHTA and FQGTGA. J lost 7 bases, V lost 5 bases, and 7 bases had no gene match. CDR3 length: 14 residues. The CDR3 nucleotides are TGTGCCAGCAGCCCCCGACAGGGGGCGGGGACCCAGTACTTC. The encoded protein is CASSPRQGAGTQYF.

The chain couples TRBV7-9 to TRBJ1-4; no clear D. Germline loops: CDR1 SEHNR, CDR2 FQNEAQ (reference sequence). Trimming took 5 bases from V and 7 from J, leaving 23 bases between them. The CDR3 is made up of 17 amino acids. The CDR3: CASSPPSGGPVREKLFF. The CDR3 bases are TGTGCCAGCAGCCCCCCGTCGGGAGGGCCGGTGCGTGAAAAACTGTTTTTT.

The chain couples TRBV20-1 to TRBJ2-7, with 15 bases matching TRBD2. Germline V gene data show CDR1 as DFQATT and CDR2 as SNEGSKA (reference sequence). The V gene end was trimmed by 8 bases and the J gene end by 0 bases; junction bases not matched to a gene: 8. The CDR3 contains 16 residues. CDR3 protein: CSSQGLAGGSSYEQYF. The CDR3 DNA reads as TGCAGTTCTCAAGGACTAGCGGGAGGGAGCTCCTACGAGCAGTACTTC.

The sample holds a few counts of this clonotype. CDR3 protein: CASSSRWTGQNTEAFF. The CDR3, as DNA: TGTGCCAGCAGCTCTCGATGGACAGGTCAGAACACTGAAGCTTTCTTT. This rearrangement joins TRBV7-8 to TRBJ1-1; 7 bases map to TRBD1. Germline V lookup: CDR1 SGHVS, CDR2 FQNEAQ. The CDR3 length is 16 residues. After removal of 4 bases from V and 1 base from J, the junction contained 9 bases not matched to a gene.

The rearrangement links TRBV11-3 to TRBJ2-3, with unresolved D. The CDR3 is made up of 10 amino acids. The germline V and J ends were trimmed by 7 bases and 5 bases, with 4 bases remaining between them. Per germline, CDR1 SGHNT and CDR2 YENEEA. For the CDR3, the DNA is TGTGCCAGCAAAGGAGATACGCAGTATTTT. It translates to CASKGDTQYF. Variable domain in full (rest from reference TRBV11-3 and TRBJ2-3): EAGVVQSPRYKIIEKKQPVAFWCNPISGHNTLYWYLQNLGQGPELLIRYENEEAVDDSQLPKDRFSAERLKGVDSTLKIQPAELGDSAVYLCASKGDTQYFGPGTRLTVL.